This TCR beta chain was found in a study of T cells after yellow fever vaccination. Findings of the study overall: Weaker, the secondary response had a peak occurring faster, on day 5 versus 15.

MiXCR was run by TCRdb on the 5' RACE reads, yielding one entry per CDR3 protein. The data contain some 600,000 distinct CDR3 sequences, 17% of them singletons. This clonotype was counted a few times. The antigen remains undetermined. The length of the CDR3 is 14 residues. CDR1 and CDR2 (germline): DFQATT, SNEGSKA (reference sequence). The V gene lost 0 bases and the J gene lost 6 bases, with 14 bases spanning the gap. The chain employs TRBV20-1 and TRBJ1-1, with D hard to call. This sequence was found in a man aged 18 to 30 who received the YFV17D yellow fever vaccine. The starting material was PBMCs, obtained about 5 days after the first yellow fever vaccination. The DNA for the CDR3 is TGCAGTGCTAGAGATTGGAGTTCGGACTCTGAAGCTTTCTTT. Translation: CSARDWSSDSEAFF.